Included here is one TCR beta chain sequence, with context. This sample was included in a study of T cells after posttransplantation cyclophosphamide. The protocol was immunoSEQ multiplex PCR, while the TCRdb copy is restricted to in-frame clones and leaves out a portion. Observed are around 10,000 clones, no singletons, with the top ten taking roughly 25%. Cyclophosphamide on days +3 and +4 followed busulfan-fludarabine conditioning and a marrow graft. The TCR was taken from a female patient between 40 and 55 years old who received an allogeneic stem cell transplant from a related donor, was CMV-positive, and had no GVHD. Some T cells may arise from the graft donor. Sequenced here: PBMCs, sampled after allogeneic stem cell transplant with posttransplant cyclophosphamide.

CDR3 sequence (DNA): TGCAGCGGCGGGGGGGGCAGCACAGATACGCAGTATTTT. It is translated as CSGGGGSTDTQYF. The rearrangement joins TRBV29-1 to TRBJ2-3, with 9 bases matching TRBD2. J was trimmed by 0 bases and V by 7 bases; bases with no gene match: 2. Germline CDR1 reads SQVTM; CDR2 reads ANQGSEA. The CDR3 covers 13 residues.